The entry that follows covers one TCR beta chain sequence. What it binds is not known. TCRbeta library preparation incorporated unique molecular identifiers. One entry per CDR3 protein results from TCRdb running MiXCR on the PCR reads. The sample consists of hundreds of thousands of distinct CDR3 sequences, 10% to 15% of them appearing once. These data originate in a study of T-cell reconstitution after alpha-beta-depleted transplantation in children. The CDR3 spans 13 residues. Trimming removed 8 bases from V and 4 bases from J, with 12 bases in between. Study-wide points: From surviving recipient T cells and thymic progenitors came the high day-60 TCRbeta diversity observed in some patients.

The sample in question was PBMCs, mostly from graft donor cells, obtained 360 days after TCRalphabeta/CD19-depleted stem cell transplant. The chain recombines TRBV12-3 or TRBV12-4 with TRBJ2-1; possible D gene TRBD1, 6 bases. This TCR came from a male patient younger than 18 who had a stem cell transplant for acute myeloid leukemia, so the T cells may come from the graft donor. CDR3 DNA sequence: TGTGCCAGCGAGGGGGAGAATTACAATGAGCAGTTCTTC. It translates to CASEGENYNEQFF.